The 31 T cell receptor beta chains below come from one sample, sequenced in a study of blood T cell repertoires in COVID-19. Produced via immunoSEQ multiplex PCR; TCRdb's table is partial and in-frame only. The table records fewer than 400,000 clones, about 90% of them present only once. Material: peripheral blood. These receptors all stem from a woman aged 25 to 39 with COVID-19, enrolled during active disease.

The J gene is TRBJ1-1, the V gene TRBV28, with D perhaps matching TRBD1 (5 bases). This CDR3 is built from 14 residues. Germline-derived CDR1 and CDR2 are MDHEN and SYDVKM. V shed 4 bases and J shed 1 base, with 10 bases lying between them. Written as DNA, the CDR3 is TGTGCCAGCAGTTGGACACAAGCGAACACTGAAGCTTTCTTT. Translation gives CASSWTQANTEAFF.

The chain links TRBV7-8 to TRBJ1-4; D possibly corresponds to TRBD1 (5 bases). V lost 5 bases to trimming and J lost 1 base, with 14 bases between them. There are 16 residues in the CDR3. Germline CDR1 SGHVS, CDR2 FQNEAQ. CDR3 nucleotides: TGTGCCAGCAGCCAGCCCAACAGGCGAACTAATGAAAAACTGTTTTTT. Protein sequence: CASSQPNRRTNEKLFF.

This rearrangement joins TRBV30 to TRBJ1-2; 8 positions agree with TRBD1. The V gene's germline CDR1 is GTSNPN and CDR2 SVGIG (reference sequence). The CDR3 runs 13 residues. The V segment lost 6 bases and the J segment 8 bases; nucleotides outside the gene matches: 11. The CDR3 DNA follows: TGTGCCTGCCGGACAGGGATCACCGGCGGCTACACCTTC. Translated: CACRTGITGGYTF.

The chain links TRBV7-8 to TRBJ2-5, with 13 bases that match TRBD2. Trimming removed 4 bases from V and 2 bases from J; junction bases left unmatched: 4. The germline CDR1 and CDR2 sequences are SGHVS and FQNEAQ. The CDR3 totals 16 residues. CDR3: CASSSLGLAGQETQYF. DNA for the CDR3: TGTGCCAGCAGCTCCTTGGGACTAGCGGGACAAGAGACCCAGTACTTC.

The chain links TRBV6-5 to TRBJ1-4; 9 bases are shared with TRBD1. CDR1 and CDR2 from the germline V gene are MNHEY and SVGAGI. There are 15 residues in the CDR3. The ends lost 0 bases at V and 6 bases at J; junction bases unmatched: 2. The CDR3 loop reads CASSYSNRGHEKLFF. The DNA for the CDR3 is TGTGCCAGCAGTTACTCGAACAGGGGGCATGAAAAACTGTTTTTT.

The V and J genes are TRBV7-9 and TRBJ1-2; no clear D gene. Germline assignment: CDR1 SEHNR and CDR2 FQNEAQ (reference sequence). The length of the CDR3 is 12 residues. Trimming stripped 1 base from V and 10 bases from J, with 10 bases between. CDR3 loop: CASSLDGLAYTF. CDR3 DNA: TGTGCCAGCAGCTTAGATGGGCTTGCCTACACCTTC.

This clone was recorded once. The chain recombines TRBV6-1 with TRBJ2-7; 7 positions match TRBD1. CDR3 length equals 13 residues. CDR1 and CDR2 from the germline V gene are MNHNS and SASEGT. The junction had 4 bases not matched to a gene; V was cut back by 5 bases and J by 3 bases. In nucleotides, the CDR3 is TGTGCCAGCAGTCCTAGGGACAGCTACGAGCAGTACGTC. Encoded protein: CASSPRDSYEQYV.

The CDR3 region has the DNA TGCGCCAGCAGCTTGGTATCTGGGACAACCAATGGCTACACCTTC. This codes for CASSLVSGTTNGYTF. V gene TRBV5-1 combines with J gene TRBJ1-2; D perhaps matches TRBD1 (6 bases). Trimming cost V 0 bases and J 6 bases, with 15 bases left between them. The germline V gene encodes CDR1 SGHRS and CDR2 YFSETQ. The CDR3 is 15 residues long.

The rearrangement uses TRBV18 and TRBJ2-2, with D hard to call. This CDR3 contains 14 residues. CDR1 is KGHSH, CDR2 LQKENI, per germline. Trimming took off 6 bases at V and 0 bases at J, with 8 bases between the two ends. The CDR3 DNA reads as TGTGCCAGCTCGTCGCAGGCGAACACCGGGGAGCTGTTTTTT. Translating it yields CASSSQANTGELFF. Complete variable domain (other parts from reference TRBV18 and TRBJ2-2): NAGVMQNPRHLVRRRGQEARLRCSPMKGHSHVYWYRQLPEEGLKFMVYLQKENIIDESGMPKERFSAEFPKEGPSILRIQQVVRGDSAAYFCASSSQANTGELFFGEGSRLTVL.

The chain recombines TRBV7-9 with TRBJ1-6; D not resolved. Germline CDR1 and CDR2: SEHNR and FQNEAQ (reference sequence). CDR3 length: 13 amino acids. The V gene lost 3 bases and the J gene lost 4 bases, with 4 bases spanning the gap. CDR3 sequence reads: CASSLRYNSPLHF. CDR3 bases: TGTGCCAGCAGCTTGCGATATAATTCACCCCTCCACTTT.

The table lists this clone with a count of one. This chain joins TRBV28 and TRBJ1-2, with TRBD1 identical over 8 bases. CDR1 MDHEN and CDR2 SYDVKM come from the germline V gene. V shed 3 bases and J 8 bases; nucleotides not matched to a gene: 8. The CDR3 length is 14 residues. CDR3 in amino acids: CASSLEYRGVGYTF. Here the CDR3 DNA reads TGTGCCAGCAGTTTGGAATACAGGGGGGTAGGCTACACCTTC.

This chain uses TRBV5-6 with TRBJ1-5; D gene ambiguous. Trimming left V 1 base short and J 4 bases short, with 18 bases between. The CDR3 covers 17 residues. In germline, CDR1 is SGHDT, CDR2 YYEEEE. CDR3 protein: CASSLKLSGSPNQPQHF. The CDR3 DNA is TGTGCCAGCAGCTTGAAGTTATCGGGGTCCCCAAATCAGCCCCAGCATTTT.

This clone was seen once. V is TRBV19 and J is TRBJ1-4; D remains ambiguous. V lost 4 bases to trimming and J lost 0 bases, with 9 bases between them. Germline V gene sequence: CDR1 LNHDA, CDR2 SQIVND (reference sequence). The CDR3 runs to 15 residues. The CDR3 spells CASSNYYSTNEKLFF. DNA for the CDR3: TGTGCCAGTAGTAACTACTACTCAACTAATGAAAAACTGTTTTTT.

The CDR3 DNA is TGTGCCAGCAGTTTAAGGGCAGGGAAACCCTACGAGCAGTACGTC. Translating gives CASSLRAGKPYEQYV. V usage is TRBV28 and J usage is TRBJ2-7, with D perhaps TRBD1 (5 bases). The CDR3 has 15 residues. Trimming left V 2 bases short and J 2 bases short, with 13 bases between. Germline loops: CDR1 MDHEN, CDR2 SYDVKM.

The rearrangement joins TRBV5-1 to TRBJ2-5; 8 positions match TRBD2. The CDR3 is made up of 16 amino acids. V lost 0 bases, J lost 0 bases, and 4 bases stayed unmatched. CDR1 and CDR2 from the germline V gene are SGHRS and YFSETQ. The CDR3 DNA sequence: TGCGCCAGCAGCTTGGAGGCTAGCGGGTACCAAGAGACCCAGTACTTC. This codes for CASSLEASGYQETQYF.

CDR3 DNA: TGTGCCAGCACCTTAACGGGGGGCGCGAATCAGCCCCAGCATTTT. Its translation: CASTLTGGANQPQHF. The rearrangement links TRBV27 to TRBJ1-5; D is perhaps TRBD1 (6 bases). The ends were cut back, 7 bases at V and 4 bases at J, with 17 bases in the middle. Germline CDR1 is MNHEY and CDR2 is SMNVEV (reference sequence). The CDR3 runs 15 residues.

This chain links TRBV10-2 with TRBJ2-3, with 7 bases fitting TRBD2. Looked up from germline, CDR1 is WSHSY and CDR2 is SAAADI. This CDR3 has 12 amino acids. V lost 6 bases to trimming and J lost 15 bases; unmatched junction nucleotides: 12. In nucleotides, the CDR3 is TGCGCCAGCAGCTCACCCGGGACTAACGAATATTTT. Translating it yields CASSSPGTNEYF.

V gene TRBV7-3 combines with J gene TRBJ1-1; no clear D gene. CDR1 is SGHTA, CDR2 FQGTGA, per germline. The V end lost 1 base, the J end lost 4 bases, and 7 bases lay between the germline ends. CDR3 length: 13 amino acids. The CDR3: CASSLIRGTEAFF. The CDR3 nucleotides are TGTGCCAGCAGCTTAATCCGGGGCACTGAAGCTTTCTTT.

This clone has just one count. The chain combines TRBV12-3 or TRBV12-4 with TRBJ1-2; D not certain. Trimming removed 6 bases from V and 2 bases from J, with 7 bases in between. The CDR3 extends over 12 amino acids. The CDR3 DNA is TGTGCCAGCAGCACAGACAACTATGGCTACACCTTC. Translation: CASSTDNYGYTF.

The V and J genes are TRBV10-3 and TRBJ1-3, with 8 bases fitting TRBD1. In germline, CDR1 is ENHRY, CDR2 SYGVKD. The CDR3 contains 14 residues. Losses at the gene ends were 7 bases for V and 3 bases for J; bases not matched to a gene: 5. CDR3 DNA sequence: TGTGCCATCAACCGAGGACAGGGTGGAAACACCATATATTTT. This translates into CAINRGQGGNTIYF.

The chain employs TRBV2 and TRBJ1-1; D is perhaps TRBD1 (6 bases). This CDR3 is built from 15 residues. Per germline, CDR1 SNHLY and CDR2 FYNNEI. Trimming shortened V by 7 bases and J by 0 bases, and 15 bases separated the two germline ends. DNA for the CDR3: TGTGCCAGCAACTCGGGGAGGGGGATGAACACTGAAGCTTTCTTT. It is translated as CASNSGRGMNTEAFF. The full variable domain, with the rest looked up from reference TRBV2 and TRBJ1-1, is EPEVTQTPSHQVTQMGQEVILRCVPISNHLYFYWYRQILGQKVEFLVSFYNNEISEKSEIFDDQFSVERPDGSNFTLKIRSTKLEDSAMYFCASNSGRGMNTEAFFGQGTRLTVV.

Remarks on this clone: The same CDR3 is also encoded by other DNA sequences in this sample. The chain carries TRBV7-9 and TRBJ1-2, with D perhaps TRBD1 (5 bases). Trimming stripped 7 bases from V and 4 bases from J, with 7 bases between. There are 11 residues in the CDR3. Germline V gene lookup returns CDR1 SEHNR and CDR2 FQNEAQ (reference sequence). The CDR3 DNA reads TGTGCCAGCACAACAGGCTATGGCTACACCTTC. It specifies CASTTGYGYTF.

The chain's CDR3 is CASSLDGGAIGELFF. Here the CDR3 DNA reads TGTGCCAGCAGTTTAGACGGGGGGGCTATCGGGGAGCTGTTTTTT. J is TRBJ2-2 and V is TRBV27, with 8 nucleotides matching TRBD2. J gave up 7 bases and V 2 bases, and 6 bases lay outside the gene matches. The germline V gene has CDR1 MNHEY and CDR2 SMNVEV (reference sequence). The CDR3 length is 15 residues.

V is TRBV28 and J is TRBJ2-5; possible D gene TRBD2, 7 bases. The CDR3 loop spans 15 amino acids. The ends were cut back, 3 bases at V and 2 bases at J, with 13 bases in the middle. Germline V gives CDR1 MDHEN, CDR2 SYDVKM. CDR3 sequence reads: CASSLRGGWQETQYF. Here the CDR3 DNA reads TGTGCCAGCAGTTTGAGGGGGGGGTGGCAAGAGACCCAGTACTTC.

This chain links TRBV5-1 with TRBJ1-5; tentatively, D is TRBD1 (5 bases). The V end was cut by 7 bases, the J end by 2 bases, with 19 bases between. The CDR3 loop spans 16 amino acids. Germline-derived CDR1 and CDR2 are SGHRS and YFSETQ. The CDR3 DNA follows: TGCGCCAGCTGGCTAACGGGGGGTTGGCGCAATCAGCCCCAGCATTTT. Translating it yields CASWLTGGWRNQPQHF.

This rearrangement joins TRBV5-4 to TRBJ2-3, with 9 bases fitting TRBD2. Per germline, CDR1 SGHNT and CDR2 YYREEE (reference sequence). After removal of 2 bases from V and 2 bases from J, the junction contained 9 bases not matched to a gene. This CDR3 is built from 17 residues. CDR3 nucleotides: TGTGCCAGCAGCTTAGGGACTAGCATAAGACCCACAGATACGCAGTATTTT. It encodes CASSLGTSIRPTDTQYF. The entire variable domain, with the rest obtained from reference TRBV5-4 and TRBJ2-3, is as follows: ETGVTQSPTHLIKTRGQQVTLRCSSQSGHNTVSWYQQALGQGPQFIFQYYREEENGRGNFPPRFSGLQFPNYSSELNVNALELDDSALYLCASSLGTSIRPTDTQYFGPGTRLTVL.

Of note for this clone: An end of the junction differs from the germline gene, which may be a read error. Different DNA sequences within this sample yield the same CDR3. V gene TRBV15 combines with J gene TRBJ2-3; 12 bases are a match to TRBD2. CDR3 length: 16 amino acids. Germline CDR1 reads LNHNV; CDR2 reads YYDKDF (reference sequence). CDR3 in amino acids: CATSRGPSGGGDTQYF. Here the CDR3 DNA reads TGCGCCACCAGCAGAGGGCCTAGCGGGGGGGGAGATACGCAGTATTTT.

This clone has just one count. The V gene is TRBV28, the J gene TRBJ2-5; possibly TRBD1 for D (6 bases). This CDR3 is built from 15 residues. Germline lookup yields CDR1 MDHEN and CDR2 SYDVKM. Trimming removed 1 base at V and 0 bases at J, with 9 bases between. CDR3 nucleotides: TGTGCCAGCAGTTTATTACAGGGCAACCAAGAGACCCAGTACTTC. Translated: CASSLLQGNQETQYF.

The rearrangement joins TRBV12-3 or TRBV12-4 to TRBJ1-2, with D possibly TRBD1 on 6 matching bases. The CDR3 loop spans 11 amino acids. Trimming stripped 4 bases from V and 8 bases from J, with 8 bases between. The CDR3 reads CASSSGEGYTF. CDR3 DNA: TGTGCCAGCAGTTCAGGGGAAGGCTACACCTTC.

This chain connects TRBV3-1 (or the pseudogene TRBV3-2) to TRBJ2-1, with 8 positions matching TRBD2. CDR1 LGHDT and CDR2 YNNKEL come from the germline V gene (reference sequence). The J segment lost 5 bases and the V segment lost 0 bases, leaving 9 bases of the junction unmatched. This CDR3 is built from 17 residues. CDR3 loop: CASSQDSGLAGNNEQFF. The CDR3 DNA reads as TGTGCCAGCAGCCAAGATAGTGGACTAGCCGGGAACAATGAGCAGTTCTTC.

This clone was observed a single time. This sequence joins TRBV19 and TRBJ2-2; D remains ambiguous. Trimming shortened V by 5 bases and J by 6 bases, and 10 bases separated the two germline ends. The length of the CDR3 is 13 residues. Looked up from germline, CDR1 is LNHDA and CDR2 is SQIVND (reference sequence). CDR3: CASSPRTAGELFF. CDR3 sequence (DNA): TGTGCCAGTAGTCCCCGTACAGCCGGGGAGCTGTTTTTT.